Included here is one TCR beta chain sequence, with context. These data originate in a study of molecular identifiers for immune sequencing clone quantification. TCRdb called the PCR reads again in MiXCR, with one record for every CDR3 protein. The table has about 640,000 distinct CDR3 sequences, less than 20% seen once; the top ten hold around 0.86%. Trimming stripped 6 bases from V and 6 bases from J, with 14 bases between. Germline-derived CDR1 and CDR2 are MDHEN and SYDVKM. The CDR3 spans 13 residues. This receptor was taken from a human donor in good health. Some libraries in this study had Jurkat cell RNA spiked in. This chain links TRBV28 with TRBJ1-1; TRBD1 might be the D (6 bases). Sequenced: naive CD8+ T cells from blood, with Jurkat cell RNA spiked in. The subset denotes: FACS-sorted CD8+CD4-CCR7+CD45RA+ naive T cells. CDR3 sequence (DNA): TGTGCCAGCAGCTCCAGGGGTATGGCTGAAGCTTTCTTT. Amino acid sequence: CASSSRGMAEAFF.